Sequencing of this T cell receptor (beta chain) was carried out in a study of preoperative IRX-2 immunotherapy in early breast cancer. Treatment reported: preoperative locoregional IRX-2 cytokine immunotherapy. This phase Ib study tested locoregional IRX-2 cytokine immunotherapy given before surgery. The protocol was immunoSEQ multiplex PCR, while the TCRdb copy is restricted to in-frame clones and leaves out a portion. The sample consists of approximately 28,000 clones, about three quarters of them appearing once. Trimming took off 2 bases at V and 8 bases at J, with 19 bases between the two ends. Germline CDR1 and CDR2: SGHRS and YFSETQ. The CDR3 covers 16 residues.

This rearrangement joins TRBV5-1 to TRBJ1-4; D is perhaps TRBD1 (5 bases). The sequence was collected from a human donor with breast cancer. Here the sequenced sample was lymph node tissue, taken after IRX-2 immunotherapy. The CDR3 reads CASSFALGTRGEKLFF. CDR3 bases: TGCGCCAGCAGCTTCGCGCTAGGGACTAGAGGCGAAAAACTGTTTTTT.